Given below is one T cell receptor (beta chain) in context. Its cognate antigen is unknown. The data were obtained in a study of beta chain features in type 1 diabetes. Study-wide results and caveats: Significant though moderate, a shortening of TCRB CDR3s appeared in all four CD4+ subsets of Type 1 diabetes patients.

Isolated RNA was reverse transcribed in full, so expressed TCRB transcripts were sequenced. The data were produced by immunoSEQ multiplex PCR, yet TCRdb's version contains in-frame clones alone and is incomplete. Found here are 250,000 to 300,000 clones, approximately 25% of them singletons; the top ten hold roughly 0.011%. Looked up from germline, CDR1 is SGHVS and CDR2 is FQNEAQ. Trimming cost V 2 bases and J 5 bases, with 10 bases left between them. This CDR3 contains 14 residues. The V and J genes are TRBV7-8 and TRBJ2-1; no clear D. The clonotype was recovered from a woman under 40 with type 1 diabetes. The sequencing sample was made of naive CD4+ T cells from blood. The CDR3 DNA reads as TGTGCCAGCAGCTTAACGACTGCAAACAATGAGCAGTTCTTC. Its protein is CASSLTTANNEQFF.